This T cell receptor beta chain was profiled in a study of blood T cell repertoires in COVID-19. Overall study context: Sources were T cells, B-cell-depleted T cells, or PBMCs; the material itself was cDNA or gDNA.

The ends lost 1 base at V and 7 bases at J; junction bases unmatched: 20. Looked up from germline, CDR1 is MNHEY and CDR2 is SMNVEV (reference sequence). The CDR3 loop spans 19 amino acids. The table came from immunoSEQ multiplex PCR; TCRdb's copy has only in-frame clones and leaves some out. The repertoire holds approximately 250,000 clones, with about 91% as singletons. V and J are TRBV27 and TRBJ1-1; 8 bases match TRBD1. The receptor comes from a man between 40 and 49 years old who had been exposed to COVID-19. Input material: PBMCs or T cells enriched from blood (not recorded which). As DNA, the CDR3 is TGTGCCAGCAGTTTATTCGGATTCGGTATAGGCAGACAGGGGAATGAAGCTTTCTTT. Protein product: CASSLFGFGIGRQGNEAFF.